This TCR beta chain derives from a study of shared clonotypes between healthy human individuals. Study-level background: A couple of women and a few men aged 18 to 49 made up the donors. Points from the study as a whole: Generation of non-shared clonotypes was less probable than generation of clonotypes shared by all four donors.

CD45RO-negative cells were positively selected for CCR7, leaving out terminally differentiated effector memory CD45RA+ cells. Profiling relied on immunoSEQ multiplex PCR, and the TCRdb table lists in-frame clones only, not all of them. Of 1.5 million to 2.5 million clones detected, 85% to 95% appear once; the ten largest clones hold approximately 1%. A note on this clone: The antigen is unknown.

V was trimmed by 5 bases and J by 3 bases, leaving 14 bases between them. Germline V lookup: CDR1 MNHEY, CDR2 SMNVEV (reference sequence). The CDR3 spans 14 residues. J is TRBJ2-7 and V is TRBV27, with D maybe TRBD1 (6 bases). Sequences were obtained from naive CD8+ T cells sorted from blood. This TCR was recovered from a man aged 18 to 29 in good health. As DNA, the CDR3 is TGTGCCAGCAGTACGACAGGTCTAAACTACGAGCAGTACTTC. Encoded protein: CASSTTGLNYEQYF.